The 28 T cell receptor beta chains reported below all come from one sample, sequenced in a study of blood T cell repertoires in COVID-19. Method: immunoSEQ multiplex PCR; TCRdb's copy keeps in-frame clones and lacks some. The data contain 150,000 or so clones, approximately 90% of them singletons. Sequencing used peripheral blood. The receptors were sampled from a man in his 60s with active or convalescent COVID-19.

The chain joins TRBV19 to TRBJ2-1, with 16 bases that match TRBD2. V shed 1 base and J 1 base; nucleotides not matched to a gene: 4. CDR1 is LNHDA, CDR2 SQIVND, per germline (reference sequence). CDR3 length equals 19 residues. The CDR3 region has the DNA TGTGCCAGTAGTATAGTGGGACTAGCGGGGGGGCCTTCCTACAATGAGCAGTTCTTC. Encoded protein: CASSIVGLAGGPSYNEQFF.

CDR3: CASRGTGPNSPLHF. CDR3 in DNA: TGTGCCAGCAGGGGGACAGGGCCAAATTCACCCCTCCACTTT. The chain couples TRBV28 to TRBJ1-6; TRBD1 agrees at 9 bases. The germline V gene has CDR1 MDHEN and CDR2 SYDVKM. V lost 6 bases to trimming and J lost 7 bases; unmatched junction nucleotides: 4. This CDR3 has 14 amino acids.

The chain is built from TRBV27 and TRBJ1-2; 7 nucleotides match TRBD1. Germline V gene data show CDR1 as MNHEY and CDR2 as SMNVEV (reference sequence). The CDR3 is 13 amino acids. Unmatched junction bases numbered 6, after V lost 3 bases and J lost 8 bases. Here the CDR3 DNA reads TGTGCCAGCAGTTTCGACCAGGGGGGCGGCTACACCTTC. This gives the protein CASSFDQGGGYTF.

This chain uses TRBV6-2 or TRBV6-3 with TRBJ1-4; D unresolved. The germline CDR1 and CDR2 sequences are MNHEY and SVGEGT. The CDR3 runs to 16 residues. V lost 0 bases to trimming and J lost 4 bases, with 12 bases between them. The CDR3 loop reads CASSYSFRLGNEKLFF. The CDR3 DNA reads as TGTGCCAGCAGTTACTCGTTCAGGCTTGGTAATGAAAAACTGTTTTTT.

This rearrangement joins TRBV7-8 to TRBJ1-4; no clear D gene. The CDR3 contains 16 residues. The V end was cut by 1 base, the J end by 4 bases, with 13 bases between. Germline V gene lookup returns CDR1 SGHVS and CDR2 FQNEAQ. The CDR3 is CASSLVPPTNNEKLFF. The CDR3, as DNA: TGTGCCAGCAGCTTAGTCCCCCCGACAAATAATGAAAAACTGTTTTTT.

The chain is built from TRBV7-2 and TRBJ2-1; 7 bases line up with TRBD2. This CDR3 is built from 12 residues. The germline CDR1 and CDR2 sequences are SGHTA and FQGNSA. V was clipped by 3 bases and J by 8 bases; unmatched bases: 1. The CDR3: CASSFREDEQFF. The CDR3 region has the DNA TGTGCCAGCAGCTTTCGGGAGGATGAGCAGTTCTTC.

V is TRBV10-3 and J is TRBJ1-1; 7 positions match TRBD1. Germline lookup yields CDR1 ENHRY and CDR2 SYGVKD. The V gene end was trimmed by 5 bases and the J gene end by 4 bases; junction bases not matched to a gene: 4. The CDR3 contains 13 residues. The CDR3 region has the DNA TGTGCCATCAGTTGGGACAGAGGCACTGAAGCTTTCTTT. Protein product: CAISWDRGTEAFF.

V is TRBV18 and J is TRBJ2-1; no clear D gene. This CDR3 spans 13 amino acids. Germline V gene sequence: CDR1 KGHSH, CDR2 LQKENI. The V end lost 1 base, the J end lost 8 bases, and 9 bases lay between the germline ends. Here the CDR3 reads CASSPLPVYEQFF. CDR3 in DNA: TGTGCCAGCTCACCACTCCCGGTCTATGAGCAGTTCTTC.

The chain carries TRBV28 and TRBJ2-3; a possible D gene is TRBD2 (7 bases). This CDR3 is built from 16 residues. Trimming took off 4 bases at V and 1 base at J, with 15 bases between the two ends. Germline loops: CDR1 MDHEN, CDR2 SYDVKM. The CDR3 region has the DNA TGTGCCAGCAGTTCCTGGGGCGGGGGCGGCACAGATACGCAGTATTTT. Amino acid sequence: CASSSWGGGGTDTQYF.

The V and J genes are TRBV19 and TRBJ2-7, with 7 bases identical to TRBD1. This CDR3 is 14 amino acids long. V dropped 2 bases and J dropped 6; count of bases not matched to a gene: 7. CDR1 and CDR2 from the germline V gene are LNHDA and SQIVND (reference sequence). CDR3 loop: CASSIHRGALEQYF. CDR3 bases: TGTGCCAGTAGTATACACAGGGGAGCCCTCGAGCAGTACTTC.

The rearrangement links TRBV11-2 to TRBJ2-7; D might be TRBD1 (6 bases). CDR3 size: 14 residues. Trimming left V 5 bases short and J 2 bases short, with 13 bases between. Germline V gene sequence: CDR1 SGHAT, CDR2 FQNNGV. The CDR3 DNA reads TGTGCCAGCAGCCCCCCGGGACAAGCCTACGAGCAGTACTTC. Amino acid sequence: CASSPPGQAYEQYF.

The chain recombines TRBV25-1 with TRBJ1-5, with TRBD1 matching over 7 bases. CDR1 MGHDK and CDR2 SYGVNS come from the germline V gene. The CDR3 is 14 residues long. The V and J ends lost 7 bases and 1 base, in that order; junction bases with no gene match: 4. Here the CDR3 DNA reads TGTGCCAGCAACAAGGGGGCAAGCAATCAGCCCCAGCATTTT. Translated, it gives CASNKGASNQPQHF.

CDR3 protein: CASSPVTGLVNEQYF. The CDR3 region has the DNA TGTGCCAGCTCACCAGTGACAGGACTCGTTAACGAGCAGTACTTC. The chain joins TRBV18 to TRBJ2-7, with D perhaps matching TRBD1 (6 bases). CDR3 length equals 15 residues. V lost 2 bases to trimming and J lost 5 bases, with 16 bases between them. Germline CDR1 reads KGHSH; CDR2 reads LQKENI.

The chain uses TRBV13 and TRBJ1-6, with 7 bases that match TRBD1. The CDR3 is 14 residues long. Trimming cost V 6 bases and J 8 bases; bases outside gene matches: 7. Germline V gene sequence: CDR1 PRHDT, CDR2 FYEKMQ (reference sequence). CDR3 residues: CASRSRGADSPLHF. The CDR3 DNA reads TGTGCCAGCAGATCCAGGGGGGCGGATTCACCCCTCCACTTT.

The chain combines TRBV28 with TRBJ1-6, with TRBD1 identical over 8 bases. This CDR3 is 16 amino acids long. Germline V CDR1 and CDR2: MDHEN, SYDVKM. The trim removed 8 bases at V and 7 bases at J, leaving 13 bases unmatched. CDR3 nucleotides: TGTGCCAGCGGATTGACAGGGGTAGGTCCCAATTCACCCCTCCACTTT. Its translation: CASGLTGVGPNSPLHF. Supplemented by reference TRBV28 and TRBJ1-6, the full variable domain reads DVKVTQSSRYLVKRTGEKVFLECVQDMDHENMFWYRQDPGLGLRLIYFSYDVKMKEKGDIPEGYSVSREKKERFSLILESASTNQTSMYLCASGLTGVGPNSPLHFGNGTRLTVT.

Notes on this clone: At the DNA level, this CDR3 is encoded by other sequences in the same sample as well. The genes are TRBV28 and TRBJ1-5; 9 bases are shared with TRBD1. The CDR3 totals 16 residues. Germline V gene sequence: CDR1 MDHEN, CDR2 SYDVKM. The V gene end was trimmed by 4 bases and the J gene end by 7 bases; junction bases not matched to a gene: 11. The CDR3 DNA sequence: TGTGCCAGCAGTTCCTCCGGGGACAGGGAGAACCAGCCCCAGCATTTT. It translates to CASSSSGDRENQPQHF.

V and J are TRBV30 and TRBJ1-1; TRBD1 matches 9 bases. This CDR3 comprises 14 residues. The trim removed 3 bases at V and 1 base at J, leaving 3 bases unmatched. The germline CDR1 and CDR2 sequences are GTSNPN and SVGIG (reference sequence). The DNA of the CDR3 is TGTGCCTGGAGGGGACAGGGAAAGAACACTGAAGCTTTCTTT. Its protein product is CAWRGQGKNTEAFF. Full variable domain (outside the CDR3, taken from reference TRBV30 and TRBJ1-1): SQTIHQWPATLVQPVGSPLSLECTVEGTSNPNLYWYRQAAGRGLQLLFYSVGIGQISSEVPQNLSASRPQDRQFILSSKKLLLSDSGFYLCAWRGQGKNTEAFFGQGTRLTVV.

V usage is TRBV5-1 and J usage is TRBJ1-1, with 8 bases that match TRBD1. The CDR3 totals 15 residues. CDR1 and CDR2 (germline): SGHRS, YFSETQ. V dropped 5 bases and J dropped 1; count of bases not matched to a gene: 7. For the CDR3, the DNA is TGCGCCAGCAGACCCGCCGGGACAGGGAACACTGAAGCTTTCTTT. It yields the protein CASRPAGTGNTEAFF.

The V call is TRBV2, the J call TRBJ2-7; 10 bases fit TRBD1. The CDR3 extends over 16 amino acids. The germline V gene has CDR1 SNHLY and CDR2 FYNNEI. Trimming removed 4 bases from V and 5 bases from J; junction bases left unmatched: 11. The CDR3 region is CASSARSRTGGNEQYF. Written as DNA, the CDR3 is TGTGCCAGCAGTGCGCGCTCCCGGACAGGGGGGAACGAGCAGTACTTC.

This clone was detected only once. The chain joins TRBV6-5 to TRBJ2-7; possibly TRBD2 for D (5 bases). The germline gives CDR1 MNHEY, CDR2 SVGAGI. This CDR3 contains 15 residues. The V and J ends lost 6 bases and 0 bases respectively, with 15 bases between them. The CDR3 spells CASRKDLTSSYEQYF. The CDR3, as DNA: TGTGCCAGCAGGAAGGACCTTACTAGCTCCTACGAGCAGTACTTC.

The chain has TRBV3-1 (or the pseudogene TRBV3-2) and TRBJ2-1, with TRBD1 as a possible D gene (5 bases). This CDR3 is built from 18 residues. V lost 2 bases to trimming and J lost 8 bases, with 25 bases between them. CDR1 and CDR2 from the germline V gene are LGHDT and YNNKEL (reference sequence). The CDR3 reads CASSQTPVVRASGDEQFF. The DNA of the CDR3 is TGTGCCAGCAGCCAAACCCCAGTAGTCAGGGCTTCAGGTGATGAGCAGTTCTTC.

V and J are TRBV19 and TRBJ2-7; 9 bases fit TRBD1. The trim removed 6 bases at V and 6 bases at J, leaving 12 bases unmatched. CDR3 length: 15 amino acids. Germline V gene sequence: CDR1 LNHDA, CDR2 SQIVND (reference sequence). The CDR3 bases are TGTGCCAGTAGGAATTCCGGGACAGGGCAATCCGAGCAGTACTTC. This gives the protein CASRNSGTGQSEQYF.

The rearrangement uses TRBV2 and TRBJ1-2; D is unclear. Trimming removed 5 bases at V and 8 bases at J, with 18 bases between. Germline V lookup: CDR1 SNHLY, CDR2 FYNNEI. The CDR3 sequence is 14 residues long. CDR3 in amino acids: CASSPSPAVGGYTF. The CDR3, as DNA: TGTGCCAGCAGTCCTTCGCCGGCGGTTGGGGGCTACACCTTC.

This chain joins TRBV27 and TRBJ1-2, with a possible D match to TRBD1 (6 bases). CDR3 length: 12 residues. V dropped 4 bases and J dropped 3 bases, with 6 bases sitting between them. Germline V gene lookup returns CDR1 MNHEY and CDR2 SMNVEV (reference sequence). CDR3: CASSSGDYGYTF. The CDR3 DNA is TGTGCCAGCAGTTCAGGGGACTATGGCTACACCTTC.

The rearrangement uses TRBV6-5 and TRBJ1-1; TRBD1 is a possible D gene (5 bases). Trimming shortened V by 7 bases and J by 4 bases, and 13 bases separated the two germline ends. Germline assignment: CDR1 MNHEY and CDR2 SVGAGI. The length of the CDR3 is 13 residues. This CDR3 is CASTRAGGTEAFF. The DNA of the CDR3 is TGTGCCAGCACCAGGGCGGGAGGCACTGAAGCTTTCTTT.

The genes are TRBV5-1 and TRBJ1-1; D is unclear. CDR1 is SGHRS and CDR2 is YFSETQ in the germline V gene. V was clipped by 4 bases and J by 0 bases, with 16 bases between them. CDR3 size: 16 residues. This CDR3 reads CASSTYSDMVNTEAFF. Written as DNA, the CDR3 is TGCGCCAGCAGCACCTATTCCGACATGGTGAACACTGAAGCTTTCTTT. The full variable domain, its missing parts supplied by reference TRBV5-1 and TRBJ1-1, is KAGVTQTPRYLIKTRGQQVTLSCSPISGHRSVSWYQQTPGQGLQFLFEYFSETQRNKGNFPGRFSGRQFSNSRSEMNVSTLELGDSALYLCASSTYSDMVNTEAFFGQGTRLTVV.

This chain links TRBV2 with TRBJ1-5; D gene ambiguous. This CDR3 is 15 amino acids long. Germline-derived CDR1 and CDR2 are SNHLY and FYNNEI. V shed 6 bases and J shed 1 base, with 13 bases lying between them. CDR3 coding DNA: TGTGCCAGCAGCCCCCCGGGTCCGAGCAATCAGCCCCAGCATTTT. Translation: CASSPPGPSNQPQHF.

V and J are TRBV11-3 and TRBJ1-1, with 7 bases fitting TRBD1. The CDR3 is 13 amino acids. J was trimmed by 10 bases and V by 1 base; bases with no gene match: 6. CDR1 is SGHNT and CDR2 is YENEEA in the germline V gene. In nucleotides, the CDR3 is TGTGCCAGCAGCTTAGGACAGGGAACCGGAGCTTTCTTT. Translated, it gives CASSLGQGTGAFF.